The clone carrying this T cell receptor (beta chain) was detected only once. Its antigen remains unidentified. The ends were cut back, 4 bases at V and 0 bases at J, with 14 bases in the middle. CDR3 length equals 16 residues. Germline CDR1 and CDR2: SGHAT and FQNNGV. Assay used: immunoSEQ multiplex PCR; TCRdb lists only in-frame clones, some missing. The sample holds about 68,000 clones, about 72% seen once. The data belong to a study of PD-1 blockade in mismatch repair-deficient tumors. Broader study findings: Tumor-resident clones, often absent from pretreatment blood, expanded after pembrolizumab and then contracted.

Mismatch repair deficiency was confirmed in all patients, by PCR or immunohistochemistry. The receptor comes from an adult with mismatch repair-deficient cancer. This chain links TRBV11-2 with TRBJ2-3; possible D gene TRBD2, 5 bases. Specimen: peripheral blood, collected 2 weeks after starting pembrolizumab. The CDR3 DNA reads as TGTGCCAGCAGCTACGGACTCCTGACTAGCACAGATACGCAGTATTTT. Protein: CASSYGLLTSTDTQYF.